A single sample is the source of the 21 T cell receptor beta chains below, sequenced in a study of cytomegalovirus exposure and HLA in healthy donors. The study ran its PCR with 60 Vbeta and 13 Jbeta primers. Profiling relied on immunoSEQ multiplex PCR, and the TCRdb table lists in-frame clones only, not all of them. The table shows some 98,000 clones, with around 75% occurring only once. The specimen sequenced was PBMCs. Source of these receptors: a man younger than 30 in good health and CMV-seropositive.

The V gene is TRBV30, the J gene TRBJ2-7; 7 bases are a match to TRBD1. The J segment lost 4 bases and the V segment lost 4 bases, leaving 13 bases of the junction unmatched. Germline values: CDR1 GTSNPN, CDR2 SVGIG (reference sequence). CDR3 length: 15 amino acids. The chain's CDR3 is CAWTNFGTAEYEQYF. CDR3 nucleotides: TGTGCCTGGACAAACTTCGGGACAGCAGAGTACGAGCAGTACTTC.

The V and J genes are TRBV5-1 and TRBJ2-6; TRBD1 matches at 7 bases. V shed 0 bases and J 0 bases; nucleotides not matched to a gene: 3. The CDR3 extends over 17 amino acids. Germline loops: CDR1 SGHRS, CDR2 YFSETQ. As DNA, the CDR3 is TGCGCCAGCAGCTTGGGGGGACAGTACTCTGGGGCCAACGTCCTGACTTTC. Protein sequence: CASSLGGQYSGANVLTF. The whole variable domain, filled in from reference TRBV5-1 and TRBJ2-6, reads KAGVTQTPRYLIKTRGQQVTLSCSPISGHRSVSWYQQTPGQGLQFLFEYFSETQRNKGNFPGRFSGRQFSNSRSEMNVSTLELGDSALYLCASSLGGQYSGANVLTFGAGSRLTVL.

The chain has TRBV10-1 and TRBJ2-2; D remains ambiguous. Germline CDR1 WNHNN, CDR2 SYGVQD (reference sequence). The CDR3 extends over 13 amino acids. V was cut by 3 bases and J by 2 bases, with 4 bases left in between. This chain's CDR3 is CASSDSNTGELFF. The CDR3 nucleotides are TGCGCCAGCAGTGACAGTAACACCGGGGAGCTGTTTTTT.

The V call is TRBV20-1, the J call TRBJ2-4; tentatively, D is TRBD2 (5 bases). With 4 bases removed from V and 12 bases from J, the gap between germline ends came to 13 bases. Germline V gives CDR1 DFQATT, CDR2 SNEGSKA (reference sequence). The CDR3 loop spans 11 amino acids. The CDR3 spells CSAILMGAQYF. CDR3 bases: TGCAGTGCTATCTTAATGGGAGCTCAGTACTTC.

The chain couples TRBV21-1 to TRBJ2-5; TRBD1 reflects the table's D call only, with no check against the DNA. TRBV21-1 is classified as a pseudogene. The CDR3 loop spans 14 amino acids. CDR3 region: CASTRQPRQETQYF. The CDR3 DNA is TGTGCCAGCACGCGACAGCCAAGGCAAGAGACCCAGTACTTC.

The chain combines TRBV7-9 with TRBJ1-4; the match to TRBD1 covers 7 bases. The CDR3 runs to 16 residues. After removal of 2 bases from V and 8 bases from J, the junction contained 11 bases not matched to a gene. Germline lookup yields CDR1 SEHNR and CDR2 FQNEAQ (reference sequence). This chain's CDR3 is CASSLTILRGEEKLFF. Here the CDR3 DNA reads TGTGCCAGCAGCTTAACCATACTCAGGGGGGAAGAAAAACTGTTTTTT.

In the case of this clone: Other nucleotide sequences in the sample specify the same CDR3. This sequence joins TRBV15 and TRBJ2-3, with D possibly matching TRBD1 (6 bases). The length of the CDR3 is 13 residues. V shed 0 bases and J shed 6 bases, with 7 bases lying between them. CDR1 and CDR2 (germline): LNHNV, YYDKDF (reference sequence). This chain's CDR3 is CATSRDRGDTQYF. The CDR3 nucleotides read TGTGCCACCAGCAGAGATAGGGGGGATACGCAGTATTTT.

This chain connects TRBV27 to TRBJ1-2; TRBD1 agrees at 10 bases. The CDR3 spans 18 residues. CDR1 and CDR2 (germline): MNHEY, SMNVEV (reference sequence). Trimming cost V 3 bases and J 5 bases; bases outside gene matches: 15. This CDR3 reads CASSFNIPHPGQGYGYTF. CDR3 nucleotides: TGTGCCAGCAGTTTCAATATACCGCACCCGGGACAGGGGTATGGCTACACCTTC.

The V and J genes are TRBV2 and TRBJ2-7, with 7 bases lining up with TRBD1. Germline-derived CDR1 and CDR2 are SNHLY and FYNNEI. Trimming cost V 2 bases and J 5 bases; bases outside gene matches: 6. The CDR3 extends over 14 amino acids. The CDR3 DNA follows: TGTGCCAGCAGTGAACTGGACAGGAGGCACGAGCAGTACTTC. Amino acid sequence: CASSELDRRHEQYF.

The CDR3 coding sequence is TGTGCCAGCAGCTTGGCGGCGGGCGATACGCAGTATTTT. It is translated as CASSLAAGDTQYF. The chain links TRBV5-5 to TRBJ2-3; perhaps TRBD2 as D (5 bases). The CDR3 is 13 residues long. Between the trimmed V and J ends, which lost 0 bases and 6 bases, there was a span of 8 bases. CDR1 is SGHKS, CDR2 YYEKEE, per germline (reference sequence).

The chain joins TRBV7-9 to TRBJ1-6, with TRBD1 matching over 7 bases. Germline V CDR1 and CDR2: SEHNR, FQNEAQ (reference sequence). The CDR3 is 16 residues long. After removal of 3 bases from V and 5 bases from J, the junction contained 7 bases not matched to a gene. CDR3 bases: TGTGCCAGCAGCTTCGCGTGGGACAGAGATAATTCACCCCTCCACTTT. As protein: CASSFAWDRDNSPLHF.

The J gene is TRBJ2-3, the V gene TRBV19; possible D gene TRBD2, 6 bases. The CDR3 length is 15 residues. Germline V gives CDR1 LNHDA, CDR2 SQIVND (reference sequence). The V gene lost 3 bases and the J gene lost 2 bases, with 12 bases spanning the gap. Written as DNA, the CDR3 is TGTGCCAGTAGTATCGCGGGGAGACACACAGATACGCAGTATTTT. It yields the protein CASSIAGRHTDTQYF.

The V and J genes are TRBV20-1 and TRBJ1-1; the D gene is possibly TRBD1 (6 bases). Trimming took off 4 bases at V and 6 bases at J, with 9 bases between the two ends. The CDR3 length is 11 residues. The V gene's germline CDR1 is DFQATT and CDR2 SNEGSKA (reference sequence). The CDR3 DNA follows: TGCAGTGCTAAGACAGGCCCTGAAGCTTTCTTT. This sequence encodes CSAKTGPEAFF.

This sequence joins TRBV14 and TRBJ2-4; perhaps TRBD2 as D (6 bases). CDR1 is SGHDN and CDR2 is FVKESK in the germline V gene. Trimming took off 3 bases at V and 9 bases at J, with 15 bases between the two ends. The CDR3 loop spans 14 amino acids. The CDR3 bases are TGTGCCAGCAGCCACGTAGGTAGTAGCGGCATTCAGTACTTC. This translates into CASSHVGSSGIQYF.

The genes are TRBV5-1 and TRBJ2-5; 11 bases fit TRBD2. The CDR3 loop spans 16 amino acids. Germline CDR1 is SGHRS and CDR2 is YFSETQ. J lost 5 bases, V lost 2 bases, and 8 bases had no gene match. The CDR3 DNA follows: TGCGCCAGCAGCTTAATGACTAGCGGGGTTAGTGAGACCCAGTACTTC. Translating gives CASSLMTSGVSETQYF.

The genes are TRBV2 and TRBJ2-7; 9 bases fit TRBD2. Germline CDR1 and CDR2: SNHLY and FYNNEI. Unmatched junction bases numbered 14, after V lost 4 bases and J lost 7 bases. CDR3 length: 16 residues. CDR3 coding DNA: TGTGCCAGCAGTGGAAAACTAGCGGGCCTGAACCGAGAGCAGTACTTC. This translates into CASSGKLAGLNREQYF.

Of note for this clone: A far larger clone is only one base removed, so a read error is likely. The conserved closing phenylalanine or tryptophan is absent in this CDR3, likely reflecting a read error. CDR3 bases: TGTGCCTGCCCGGGAGTTACCTATGGCTACACCGTC. Its translation: CACPGVTYGYTV. The chain is built from TRBV30 and TRBJ1-2; D remains ambiguous. Per the germline V gene, CDR1 is GTSNPN and CDR2 is SVGIG (reference sequence). V shed 6 bases and J shed 4 bases, with 12 bases lying between them. The CDR3 is 12 residues long.

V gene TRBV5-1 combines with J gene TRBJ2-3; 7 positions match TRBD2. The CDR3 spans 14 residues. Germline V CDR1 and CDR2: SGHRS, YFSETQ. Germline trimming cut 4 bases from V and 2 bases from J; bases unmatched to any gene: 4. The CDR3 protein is CASSHLAATDTQYF. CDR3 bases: TGCGCCAGCAGCCATCTAGCGGCCACAGATACGCAGTATTTT.

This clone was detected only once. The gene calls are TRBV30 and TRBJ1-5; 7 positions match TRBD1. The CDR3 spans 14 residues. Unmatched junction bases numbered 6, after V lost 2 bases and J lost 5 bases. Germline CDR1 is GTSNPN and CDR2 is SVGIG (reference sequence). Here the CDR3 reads CAWSRDSVYQPQHF. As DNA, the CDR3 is TGTGCCTGGAGTAGGGACAGTGTTTATCAGCCCCAGCATTTT.

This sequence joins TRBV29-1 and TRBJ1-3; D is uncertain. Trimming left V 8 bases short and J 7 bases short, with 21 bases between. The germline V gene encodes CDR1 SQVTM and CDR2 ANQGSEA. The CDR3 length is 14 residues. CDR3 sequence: CSQKGWLSGNTIYF. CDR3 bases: TGCAGCCAGAAGGGCTGGTTGAGCGGGAACACCATATATTTT. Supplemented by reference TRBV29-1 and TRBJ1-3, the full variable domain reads SAVISQKPSRDICQRGTSLTIQCQVDSQVTMMFWYRQQPGQSLTLIATANQGSEATYESGFVIDKFPISRPNLTFSTLTVSNMSPEDSSIYLCSQKGWLSGNTIYFGEGSWLTVV.

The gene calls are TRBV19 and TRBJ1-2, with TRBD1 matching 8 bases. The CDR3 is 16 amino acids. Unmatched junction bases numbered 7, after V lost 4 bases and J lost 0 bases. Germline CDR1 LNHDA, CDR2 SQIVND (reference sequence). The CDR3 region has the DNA TGTGCCAGTAGTAGACCCGGGACAGGAACTAACTATGGCTACACCTTC. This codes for CASSRPGTGTNYGYTF.